The present T cell receptor beta chain was sequenced within a study of T cell responses to AZD1222 COVID-19 vaccine. Germline V gene sequence: CDR1 MNHEY, CDR2 SMNVEV (reference sequence). V shed 1 base and J shed 5 bases, with 14 bases lying between them. The CDR3 is 15 amino acids. In this sample, this clone turned up once. Its antigen is unknown. The study, taken as a whole, reports: Unmutated variant regions are reportedly the target of nearly half of TCRs that are spike-specific. Spike-specific TCR breadth and depth grew following two AZD1222 doses. Repertoire samples came only from after the peak T cell response.

Using immunoSEQ multiplex PCR, the repertoire was profiled, and TCRdb retains in-frame clones only, with some absent. The sample consists of around 150,000 clones, approximately 92% of them appearing once. The source is an adult who received the AZD1222 COVID-19 vaccine. This rearrangement joins TRBV27 to TRBJ1-1, with D possibly matching TRBD1 (6 bases). Specimen: peripheral blood, collected 28 days after the second AZD1222 dose. DNA of the CDR3: TGTGCCAGCAGTTTATACGCAGGGGTGGAAACTGAAGCTTTCTTT. The encoded protein is CASSLYAGVETEAFF.